Below, one TCR beta chain is given with its context. What antigen it recognizes has not been identified. Per-base quality was not reported, and no clone a single base away is much larger than it. The record originates from a study of blood T cell repertoires in COVID-19 (dated by TCRdb to 2018 to 2021). The study in broad terms: The collaborator samples originated in the United States, Italy and Spain and spanned the acute and convalescent phases of COVID-19. The prospective study material was composed of cDNA or gDNA derived from T cells, B-cell-depleted T cells, or PBMCs. The dataset comprised deeply sampled blood TCRbeta repertoires from subjects exposed to, actively infected with, or recovered from COVID-19. The repertoires were released in a freely available public database intended as a resource for research on the immune response to SARS-CoV-2. The samples were drawn from the first 160 participants of the ongoing ImmuneRACE study and from 1,254 subjects provided by 6 global collaborators. The sample metadata nearly always contained a de-identified subject ID, COVID-19 status, age in years and sex. Where available, HLA class I and class II types were obtained from metadata supplied by the sample provider rather than from assay-based typing.

One collaborating source in Seattle enrolled patients while the patients were actively infected and followed the patients over time throughout the course of disease. Each collaborating institution followed its own protocols to collect whole blood in K2EDTA tubes. For TCRbeta analysis, collaborators shipped samples in one of three forms: frozen whole blood, isolated PBMCs, or DNA extracted from either of those sample types. The immunoSEQ Assay, a bias-controlled multiplex PCR, was used to amplify TCRbeta CDR3 regions from genomic DNA. In the original analysis: The number of nucleated cells in each sample was estimated by amplification of reference gene primers within the assay. Sequence reads were collapsed and filtered to measure the absolute abundance of every unique TCRbeta CDR3 rearrangement. For each sample, productive Simpson clonality was calculated as the square root of Simpson's diversity index over productive rearrangements. This is the immuneACCESS table as TCRdb keeps it, with only in-frame sequences that have V and J called. A part of the clones is gone; compared with another copy, unresolved V genes explain less than half, and the rest is unexplained. That table gives V, J and clone size, and the DNA gave D and trimming. The sample profile shows about 200,000 clones; 65% to 90% of them were found once. 2% to 3% of the sample is held by the ten biggest clonotypes.

The V end loses 9 bases and the J end loses 3 bases, and a stretch of 17 bases separates them. In the germline V gene (reference sequence), CDR1 corresponds to LNHDA and CDR2 to SQIVND. The CDR3 measures 14 amino acids from cysteine to phenylalanine. The kept DNA is CDR3 alone, 42 bases in frame from the first base. The paper as a whole reports these results and caveats: The quantity of clinical and demographic metadata differed by source and by participant and was supplied without curation.

The source of this sequence is a woman between 65 and 79 years old with COVID-19, enrolled during active disease. Sequenced input: peripheral blood. The sequence links TRBV19 to TRBJ1-1, and the D gene may be TRBD1, 5 bases matching. The bases are TGTGCCAGCCCATCCGGTGGGGGGGACACTGAAGCTTTCTTT. The resulting protein is CASPSGGGDTEAFF.